This entry is about one TCR beta chain. The data originate from a study of blood T cell repertoires in COVID-19. Study in general: T cells, B-cell-depleted T cells, or PBMCs provided the cDNA or gDNA that served as material.

Germline V gene sequence: CDR1 SGHTA, CDR2 FQGNSA. Trimming shortened V by 2 bases and J by 4 bases, and 12 bases separated the two germline ends. CDR3 size: 15 residues. This table comes from immunoSEQ multiplex PCR, and its TCRdb copy is limited to in-frame clones, with some not included. The data contain hundreds of thousands of clones, 89% of them singletons. The chain uses TRBV7-2 and TRBJ2-1; tentative D call: TRBD2 (6 bases). The material sequenced was peripheral blood. The receptor was isolated from a man between 18 and 29 years old with COVID-19, enrolled during active disease. CDR3 DNA sequence: TGTGCCAGCAGCTTATCGATAGCGGAATACAATGAGCAGTTCTTC. Amino acid sequence: CASSLSIAEYNEQFF.